This T cell receptor beta chain was obtained from a study of cytomegalovirus exposure and HLA in healthy donors. Trimming took off 0 bases at V and 0 bases at J, with 6 bases between the two ends. The CDR3 loop spans 15 amino acids. Germline CDR1 ENHRY, CDR2 SYGVKD. Study outcomes and limitations: Presence/absence analyses took donor sequencing depth as roughly uniform. Confirmation was obtained in vitro that a few CMV-associated chains are specific for CMV antigens.

As concerns this clone: What it recognizes is unknown.

The PCR employed 60 Vbeta primers together with 13 Jbeta primers. Per the authors' pipeline: Per a later analysis, the number of unique TCR beta chains was around 79 million, of which some 9.9 million were shared. Produced via immunoSEQ multiplex PCR; TCRdb's table is partial and in-frame only. For V, J and clone size, that table is used; D and trimming come from the DNA. This sample has 75,000 to 100,000 clones, with 65% to 85% found just once. The sequence came from a man in his forties in good health and CMV-seropositive. The chain recombines TRBV10-3 with TRBJ1-3, with D unresolved. What was sequenced was PBMCs. The CDR3 loop reads CAISESRASGNTIYF. The CDR3 DNA reads TGTGCCATCAGTGAGTCGAGAGCCTCTGGAAACACCATATATTTT.